This T cell receptor beta chain originates from a study of blood T cells in healthy people across ages. At the level of the study: The capture of about one barcoded beta molecule per two T cells was achieved by template switching.

In each sample, at least 6.5 million PBMCs were isolated. Sample-barcoded 5' priming and a J-beta primer mix drove a second PCR of roughly 6 to 12 cycles. Template switching added a 12-random-nucleotide identifier to every cDNA molecule. TCRdb re-called the 5' RACE reads with MiXCR, one entry per CDR3 protein. The sample has approximately 680,000 distinct CDR3 sequences, 32% seen once. The CDR3 extends over 16 amino acids. CDR1 and CDR2 from the germline V gene are LGHNA and YSLEER. Trimming cost V 0 bases and J 4 bases, with 15 bases left between them. Study-wide findings and caveats: A strong correlation between TCR beta diversity and naive T cell percentage was seen.

This clonotype was detected ten times or more. Its antigen is undetermined. The sequencing sample was made of blood. The chain links TRBV4-3 to TRBJ1-2, with D unclear. The TCR originated in a woman older than 75 in good health. The CDR3 DNA reads TGCGCCAGCAGCCAAGAGGCCTCAAAGATCCCCTATGGCTACACCTTC. This codes for CASSQEASKIPYGYTF.